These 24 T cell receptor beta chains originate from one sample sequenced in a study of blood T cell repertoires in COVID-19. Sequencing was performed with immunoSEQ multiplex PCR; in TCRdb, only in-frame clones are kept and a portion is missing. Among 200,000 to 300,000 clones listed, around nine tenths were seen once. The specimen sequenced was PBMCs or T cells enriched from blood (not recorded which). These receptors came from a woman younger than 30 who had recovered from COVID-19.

The CDR3 DNA sequence: TGTGCCAGCAGAATGGGGGACAGGGAGGAAAAACTGTTTTTT. This gives the protein CASRMGDREEKLFF. The V and J genes are TRBV28 and TRBJ1-4, with 9 bases that match TRBD1. The length of the CDR3 is 14 residues. Per germline, CDR1 MDHEN and CDR2 SYDVKM. The junction had 7 bases not matched to a gene; V was cut back by 6 bases and J by 8 bases.

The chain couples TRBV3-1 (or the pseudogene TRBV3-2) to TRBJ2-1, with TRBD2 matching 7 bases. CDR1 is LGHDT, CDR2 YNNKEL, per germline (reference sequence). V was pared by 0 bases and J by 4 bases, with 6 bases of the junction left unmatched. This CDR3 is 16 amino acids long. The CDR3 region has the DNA TGTGCCAGCAGCCAAGATTTACTAGCGCGATACAATGAGCAGTTCTTC. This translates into CASSQDLLARYNEQFF.

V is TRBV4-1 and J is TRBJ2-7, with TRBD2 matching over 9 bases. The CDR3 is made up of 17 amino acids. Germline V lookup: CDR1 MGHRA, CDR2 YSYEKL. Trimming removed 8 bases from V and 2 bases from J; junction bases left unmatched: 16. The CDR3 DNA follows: TGCGCCAGCGGTCCGGGACTAGCATTTAAGACGGCCTACGAGCAGTACTTC. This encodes CASGPGLAFKTAYEQYF.

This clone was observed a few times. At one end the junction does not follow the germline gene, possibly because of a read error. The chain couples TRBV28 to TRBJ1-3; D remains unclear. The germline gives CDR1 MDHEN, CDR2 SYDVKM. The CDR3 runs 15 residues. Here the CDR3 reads CASSLSAGLGLWTHF. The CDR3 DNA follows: TGTGCCAGCAGTTTATCGGCAGGTTTAGGACTCTGGACTCATTTT.

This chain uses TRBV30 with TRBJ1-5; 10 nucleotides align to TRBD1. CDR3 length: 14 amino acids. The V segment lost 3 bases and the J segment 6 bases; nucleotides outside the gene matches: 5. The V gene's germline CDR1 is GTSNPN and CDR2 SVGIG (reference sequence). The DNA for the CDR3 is TGTGCCTGGAGCTCCGACAGGGGGCTTCAGCCCCAGCATTTT. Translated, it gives CAWSSDRGLQPQHF.

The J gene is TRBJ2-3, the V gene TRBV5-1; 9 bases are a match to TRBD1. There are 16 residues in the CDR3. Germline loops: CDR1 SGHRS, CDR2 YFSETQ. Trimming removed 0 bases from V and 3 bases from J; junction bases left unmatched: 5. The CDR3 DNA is TGCGCCAGCAGCTTGGATTGGGACAGGGATACAGATACGCAGTATTTT. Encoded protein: CASSLDWDRDTDTQYF.

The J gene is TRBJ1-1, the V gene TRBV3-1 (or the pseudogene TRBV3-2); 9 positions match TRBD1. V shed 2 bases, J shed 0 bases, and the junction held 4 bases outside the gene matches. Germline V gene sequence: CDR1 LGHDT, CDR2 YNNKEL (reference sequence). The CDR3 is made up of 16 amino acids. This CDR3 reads CASSQYRGRVNTEAFF. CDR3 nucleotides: TGTGCCAGCAGCCAATACAGGGGGCGTGTGAACACTGAAGCTTTCTTT.

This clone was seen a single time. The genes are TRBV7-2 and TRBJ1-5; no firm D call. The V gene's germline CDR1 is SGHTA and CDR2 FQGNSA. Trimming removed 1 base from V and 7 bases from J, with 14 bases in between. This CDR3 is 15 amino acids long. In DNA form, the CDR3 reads TGTGCCAGCAGCTTAGTTTCGCAGAACGGGCAGCCCCAGCATTTT. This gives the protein CASSLVSQNGQPQHF.

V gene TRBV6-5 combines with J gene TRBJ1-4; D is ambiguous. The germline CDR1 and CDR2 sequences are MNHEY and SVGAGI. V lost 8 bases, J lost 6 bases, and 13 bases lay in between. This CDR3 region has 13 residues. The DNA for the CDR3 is TGTGCCAGCTCCAGTATGCAGGATGAAAAACTGTTTTTT. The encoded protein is CASSSMQDEKLFF.

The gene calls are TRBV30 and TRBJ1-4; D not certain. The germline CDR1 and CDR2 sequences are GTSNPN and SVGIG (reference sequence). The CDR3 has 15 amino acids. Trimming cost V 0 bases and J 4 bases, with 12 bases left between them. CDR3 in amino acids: CAWSVHSTGNEKLFF. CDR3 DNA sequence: TGTGCCTGGAGTGTACACTCCACGGGTAATGAAAAACTGTTTTTT.

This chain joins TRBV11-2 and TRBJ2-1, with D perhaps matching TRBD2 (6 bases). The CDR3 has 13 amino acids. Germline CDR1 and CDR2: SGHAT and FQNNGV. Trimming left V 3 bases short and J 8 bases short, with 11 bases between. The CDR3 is CASSFRRAHEQFF. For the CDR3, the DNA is TGTGCCAGCAGCTTTCGGAGGGCCCATGAGCAGTTCTTC.

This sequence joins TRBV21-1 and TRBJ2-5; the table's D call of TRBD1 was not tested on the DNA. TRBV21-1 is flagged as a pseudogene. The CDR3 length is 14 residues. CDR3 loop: CASSKGTGGATQYF. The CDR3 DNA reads TGTGCCAGCAGCAAAGGGACAGGGGGCGCGACCCAGTACTTC.

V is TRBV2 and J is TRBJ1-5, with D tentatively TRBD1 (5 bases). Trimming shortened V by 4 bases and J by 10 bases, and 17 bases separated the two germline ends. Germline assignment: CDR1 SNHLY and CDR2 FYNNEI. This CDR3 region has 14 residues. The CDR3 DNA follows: TGTGCCAGCAGTGTAGGCAGGGCCGCTCGCCCCCAGCATTTT. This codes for CASSVGRAARPQHF.

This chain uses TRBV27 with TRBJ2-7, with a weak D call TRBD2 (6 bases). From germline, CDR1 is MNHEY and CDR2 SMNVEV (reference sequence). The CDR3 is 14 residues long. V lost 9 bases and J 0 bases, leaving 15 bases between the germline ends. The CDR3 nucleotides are TGTGCCAGTAGAGCGTGGGGGGACTCCTACGAGCAGTACTTC. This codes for CASRAWGDSYEQYF.

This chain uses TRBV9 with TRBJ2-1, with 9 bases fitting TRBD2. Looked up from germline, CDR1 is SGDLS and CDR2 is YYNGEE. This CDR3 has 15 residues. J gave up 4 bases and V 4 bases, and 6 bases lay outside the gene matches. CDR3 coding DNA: TGTGCCAGCAGCCCCGCACTAGCGGGTTACAATGAGCAGTTCTTC. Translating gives CASSPALAGYNEQFF.

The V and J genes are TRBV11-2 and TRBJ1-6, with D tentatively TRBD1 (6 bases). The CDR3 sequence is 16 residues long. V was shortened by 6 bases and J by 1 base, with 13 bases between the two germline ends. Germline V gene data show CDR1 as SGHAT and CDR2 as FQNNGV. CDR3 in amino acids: CASSRKQGSYNSPLHF. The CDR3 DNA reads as TGTGCCAGCAGTCGTAAACAGGGATCCTATAATTCACCCCTCCACTTT. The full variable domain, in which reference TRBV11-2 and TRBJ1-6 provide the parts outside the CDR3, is EAGVAQSPRYKIIEKRQSVAFWCNPISGHATLYWYQQILGQGPKLLIQFQNNGVVDDSQLPKDRFSAERLKGVDSTLKIQPAKLEDSAVYLCASSRKQGSYNSPLHFGNGTRLTVT.

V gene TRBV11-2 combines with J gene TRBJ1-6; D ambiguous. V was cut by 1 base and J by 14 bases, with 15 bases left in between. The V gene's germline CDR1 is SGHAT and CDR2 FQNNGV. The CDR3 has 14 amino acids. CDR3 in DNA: TGTGCCAGCAGCTTAGGCAGGTTGGGCCAGGCCCTCCACTTT. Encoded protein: CASSLGRLGQALHF.

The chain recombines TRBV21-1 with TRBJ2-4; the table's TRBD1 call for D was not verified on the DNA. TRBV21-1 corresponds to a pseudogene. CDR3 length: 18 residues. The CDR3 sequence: CASSKAVRAKGAKNIQYF. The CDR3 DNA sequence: TGTGCCAGCAGCAAAGCTGTCAGGGCGAAGGGGGCCAAAAACATTCAGTACTTC.

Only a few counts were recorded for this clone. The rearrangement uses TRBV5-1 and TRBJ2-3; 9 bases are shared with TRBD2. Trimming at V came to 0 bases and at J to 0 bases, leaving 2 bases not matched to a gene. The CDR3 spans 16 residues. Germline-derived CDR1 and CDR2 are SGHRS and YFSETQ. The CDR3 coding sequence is TGCGCCAGCAGCTTGGGACTAGCGGAGAGCACAGATACGCAGTATTTT. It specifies CASSLGLAESTDTQYF. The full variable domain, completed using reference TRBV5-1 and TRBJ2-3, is KAGVTQTPRYLIKTRGQQVTLSCSPISGHRSVSWYQQTPGQGLQFLFEYFSETQRNKGNFPGRFSGRQFSNSRSEMNVSTLELGDSALYLCASSLGLAESTDTQYFGPGTRLTVL.

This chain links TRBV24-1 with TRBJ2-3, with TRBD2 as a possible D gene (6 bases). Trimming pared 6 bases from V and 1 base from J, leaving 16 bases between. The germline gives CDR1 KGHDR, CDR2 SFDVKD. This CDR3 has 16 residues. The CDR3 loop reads CATSLASSGGTDTQYF. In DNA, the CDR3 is TGTGCCACCAGTCTCGCCAGTAGCGGAGGCACAGATACGCAGTATTTT.

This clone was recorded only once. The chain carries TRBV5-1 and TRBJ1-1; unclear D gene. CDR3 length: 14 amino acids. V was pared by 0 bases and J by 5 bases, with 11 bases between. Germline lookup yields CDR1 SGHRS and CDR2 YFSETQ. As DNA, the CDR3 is TGCGCCAGCAGCTTGGTTACGGTCAGGACTGAAGCTTTCTTT. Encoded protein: CASSLVTVRTEAFF.

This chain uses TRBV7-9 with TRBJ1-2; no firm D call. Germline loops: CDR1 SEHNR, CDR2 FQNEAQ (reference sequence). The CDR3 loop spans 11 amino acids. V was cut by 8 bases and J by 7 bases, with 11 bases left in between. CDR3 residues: CASVGGSGYTF. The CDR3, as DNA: TGTGCCAGCGTCGGCGGTTCTGGCTACACCTTC.

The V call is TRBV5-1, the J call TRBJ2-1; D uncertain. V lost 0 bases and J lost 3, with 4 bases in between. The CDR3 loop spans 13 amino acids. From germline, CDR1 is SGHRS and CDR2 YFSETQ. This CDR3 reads CASSLGSYNEQFF. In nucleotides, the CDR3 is TGCGCCAGCAGCTTGGGCAGCTACAATGAGCAGTTCTTC.

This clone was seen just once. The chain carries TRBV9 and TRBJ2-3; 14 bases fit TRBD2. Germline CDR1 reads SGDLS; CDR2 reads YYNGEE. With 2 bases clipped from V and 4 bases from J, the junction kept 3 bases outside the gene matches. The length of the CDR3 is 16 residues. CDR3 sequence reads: CASSVTSGGAADTQYF. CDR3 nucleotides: TGTGCCAGCAGCGTGACTAGCGGGGGGGCCGCAGATACGCAGTATTTT.